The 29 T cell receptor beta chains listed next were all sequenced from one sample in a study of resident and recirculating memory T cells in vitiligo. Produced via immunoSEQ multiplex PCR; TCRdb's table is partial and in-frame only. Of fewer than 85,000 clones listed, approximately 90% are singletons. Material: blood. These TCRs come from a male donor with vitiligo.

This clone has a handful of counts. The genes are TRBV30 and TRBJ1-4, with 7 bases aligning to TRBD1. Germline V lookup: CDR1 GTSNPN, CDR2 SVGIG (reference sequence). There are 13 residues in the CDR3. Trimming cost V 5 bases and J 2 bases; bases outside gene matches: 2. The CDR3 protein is CAWSTGTNEKLFF. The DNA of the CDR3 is TGTGCCTGGTCGACAGGGACTAATGAAAAACTGTTTTTT.

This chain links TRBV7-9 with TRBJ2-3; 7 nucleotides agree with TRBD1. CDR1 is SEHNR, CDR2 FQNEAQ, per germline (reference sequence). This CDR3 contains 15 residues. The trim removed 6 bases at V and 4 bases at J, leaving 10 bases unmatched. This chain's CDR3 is CASSPDRVLPDTQYF. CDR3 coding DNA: TGTGCCAGCAGTCCCGACAGGGTTCTGCCAGATACGCAGTATTTT.

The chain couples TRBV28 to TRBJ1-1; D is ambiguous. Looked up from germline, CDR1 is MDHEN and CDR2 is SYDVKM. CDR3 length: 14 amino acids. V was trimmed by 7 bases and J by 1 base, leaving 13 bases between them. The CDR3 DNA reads TGTGCCAGCACTACCCTCGGCGGGAACACTGAAGCTTTCTTT. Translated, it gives CASTTLGGNTEAFF.

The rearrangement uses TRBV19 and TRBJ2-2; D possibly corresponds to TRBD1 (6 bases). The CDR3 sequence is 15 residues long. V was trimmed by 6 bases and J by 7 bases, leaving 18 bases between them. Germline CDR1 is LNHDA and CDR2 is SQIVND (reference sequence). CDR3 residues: CASSKGNRESGELFF. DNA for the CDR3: TGTGCCAGTAGCAAAGGAAACAGGGAAAGCGGGGAGCTGTTTTTT.

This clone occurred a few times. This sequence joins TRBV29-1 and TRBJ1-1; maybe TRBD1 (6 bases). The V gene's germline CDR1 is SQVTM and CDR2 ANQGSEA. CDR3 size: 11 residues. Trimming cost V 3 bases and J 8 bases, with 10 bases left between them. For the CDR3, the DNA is TGCAGCGTTGACCAGACAGGCGAAGCTTTCTTT. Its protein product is CSVDQTGEAFF.

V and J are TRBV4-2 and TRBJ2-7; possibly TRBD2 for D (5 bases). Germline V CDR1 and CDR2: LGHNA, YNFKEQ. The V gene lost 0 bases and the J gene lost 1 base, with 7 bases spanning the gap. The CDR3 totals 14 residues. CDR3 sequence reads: CASSQDSGSYEQYF. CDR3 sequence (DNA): TGTGCCAGCAGCCAAGATTCGGGATCCTACGAGCAGTACTTC.

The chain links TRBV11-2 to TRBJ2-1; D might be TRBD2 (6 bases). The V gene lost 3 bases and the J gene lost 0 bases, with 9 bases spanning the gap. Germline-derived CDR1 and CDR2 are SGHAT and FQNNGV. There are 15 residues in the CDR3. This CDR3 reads CASSLEGSSYNEQFF. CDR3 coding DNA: TGTGCCAGCAGCTTGGAGGGTAGCTCCTACAATGAGCAGTTCTTC.

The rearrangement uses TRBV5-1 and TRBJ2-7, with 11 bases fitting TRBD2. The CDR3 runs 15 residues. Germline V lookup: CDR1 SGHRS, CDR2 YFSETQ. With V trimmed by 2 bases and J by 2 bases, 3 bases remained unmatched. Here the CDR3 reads CASSLIAGGAYEQYF. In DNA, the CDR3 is TGCGCCAGCAGCTTAATAGCGGGAGGGGCCTACGAGCAGTACTTC.

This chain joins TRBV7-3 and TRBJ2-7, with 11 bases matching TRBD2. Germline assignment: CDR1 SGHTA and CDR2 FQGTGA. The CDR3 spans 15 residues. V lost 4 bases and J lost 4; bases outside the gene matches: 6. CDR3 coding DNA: TGTGCCAGCAGCTCGTGGACTAGCGGGCGATACGAGCAGTACTTC. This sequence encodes CASSSWTSGRYEQYF.

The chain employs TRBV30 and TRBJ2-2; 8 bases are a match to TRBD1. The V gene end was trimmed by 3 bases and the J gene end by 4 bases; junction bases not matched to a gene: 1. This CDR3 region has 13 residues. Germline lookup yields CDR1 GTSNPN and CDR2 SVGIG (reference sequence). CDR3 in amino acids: CAWRQGGTGELFF. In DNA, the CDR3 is TGTGCCTGGAGACAGGGGGGCACCGGGGAGCTGTTTTTT.

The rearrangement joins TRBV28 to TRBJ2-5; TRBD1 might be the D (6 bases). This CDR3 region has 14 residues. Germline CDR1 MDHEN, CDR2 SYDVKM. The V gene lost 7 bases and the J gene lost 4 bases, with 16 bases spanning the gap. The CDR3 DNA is TGTGCCAGCACCAAGTCAGGGGCCGGAGAGACCCAGTACTTC. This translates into CASTKSGAGETQYF.

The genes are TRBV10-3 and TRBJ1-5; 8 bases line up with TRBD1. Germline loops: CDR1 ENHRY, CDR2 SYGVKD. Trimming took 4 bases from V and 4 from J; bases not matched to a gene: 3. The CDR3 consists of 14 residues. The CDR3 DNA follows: TGTGCCATCAGTGGACAGGGGTCAAATCAGCCCCAGCATTTT. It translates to CAISGQGSNQPQHF.

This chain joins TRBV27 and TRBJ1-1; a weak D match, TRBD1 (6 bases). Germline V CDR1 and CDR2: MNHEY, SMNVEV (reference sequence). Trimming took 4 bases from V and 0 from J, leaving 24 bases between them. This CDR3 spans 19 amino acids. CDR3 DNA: TGTGCCAGCAGTTCCCAGCGACAGGACGCGAGAGAGATGAACACTGAAGCTTTCTTT. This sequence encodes CASSSQRQDAREMNTEAFF.

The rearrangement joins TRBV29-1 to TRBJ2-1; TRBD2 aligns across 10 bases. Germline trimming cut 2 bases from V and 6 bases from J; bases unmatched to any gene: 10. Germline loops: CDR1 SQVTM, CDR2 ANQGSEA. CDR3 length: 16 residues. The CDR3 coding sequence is TGCAGCGTTGAACCCCTACTAGCGGGATTTGCCAATGAGCAGTTCTTC. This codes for CSVEPLLAGFANEQFF.

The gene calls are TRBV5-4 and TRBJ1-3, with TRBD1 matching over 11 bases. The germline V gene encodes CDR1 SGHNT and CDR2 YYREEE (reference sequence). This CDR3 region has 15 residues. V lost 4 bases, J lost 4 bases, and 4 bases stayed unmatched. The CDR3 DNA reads TGTGCCAGCAGCGAGGACAGGGGGCGAGGAAACACCATATATTTT. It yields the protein CASSEDRGRGNTIYF.

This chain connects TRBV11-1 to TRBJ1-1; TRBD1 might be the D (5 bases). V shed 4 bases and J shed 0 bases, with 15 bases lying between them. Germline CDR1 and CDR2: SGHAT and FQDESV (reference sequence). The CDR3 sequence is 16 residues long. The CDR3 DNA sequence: TGTGCCAGCAGCTCAGGTATGACAGCTATGAACACTGAAGCTTTCTTT. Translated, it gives CASSSGMTAMNTEAFF.

CDR3 residues: CASSLGTGRYEQYF. The DNA for the CDR3 is TGCGCCAGCAGCTTGGGGACAGGGCGTTACGAGCAGTACTTC. The V gene is TRBV5-1, the J gene TRBJ2-7, with 8 bases matching TRBD1. The ends lost 0 bases at V and 4 bases at J; junction bases unmatched: 3. This CDR3 contains 14 residues. Per the germline V gene, CDR1 is SGHRS and CDR2 is YFSETQ.

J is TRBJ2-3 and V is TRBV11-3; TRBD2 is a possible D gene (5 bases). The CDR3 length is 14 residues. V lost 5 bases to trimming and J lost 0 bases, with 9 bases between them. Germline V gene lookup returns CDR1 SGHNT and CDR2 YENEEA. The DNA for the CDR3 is TGTGCCAGCAGCCGGGGTTCTAGCACAGATACGCAGTATTTT. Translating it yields CASSRGSSTDTQYF. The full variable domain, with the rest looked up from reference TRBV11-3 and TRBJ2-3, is EAGVVQSPRYKIIEKKQPVAFWCNPISGHNTLYWYLQNLGQGPELLIRYENEEAVDDSQLPKDRFSAERLKGVDSTLKIQPAELGDSAVYLCASSRGSSTDTQYFGPGTRLTVL.

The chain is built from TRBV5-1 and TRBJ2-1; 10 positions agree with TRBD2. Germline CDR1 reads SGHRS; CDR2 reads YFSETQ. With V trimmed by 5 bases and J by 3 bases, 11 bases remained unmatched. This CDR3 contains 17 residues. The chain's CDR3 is CASRVESLAGVYNEQFF. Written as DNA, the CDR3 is TGCGCCAGCAGGGTGGAGTCCCTAGCGGGAGTCTACAATGAGCAGTTCTTC. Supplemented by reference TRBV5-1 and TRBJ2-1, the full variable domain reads KAGVTQTPRYLIKTRGQQVTLSCSPISGHRSVSWYQQTPGQGLQFLFEYFSETQRNKGNFPGRFSGRQFSNSRSEMNVSTLELGDSALYLCASRVESLAGVYNEQFFGPGTRLTVL.

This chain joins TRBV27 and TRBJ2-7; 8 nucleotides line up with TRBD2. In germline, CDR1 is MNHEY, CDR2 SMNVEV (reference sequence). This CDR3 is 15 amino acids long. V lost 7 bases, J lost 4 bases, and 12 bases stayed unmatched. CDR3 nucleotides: TGTGCCAGCACAAAGACTAGCGCTAGCTTTTACGAGCAGTACTTC. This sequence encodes CASTKTSASFYEQYF.

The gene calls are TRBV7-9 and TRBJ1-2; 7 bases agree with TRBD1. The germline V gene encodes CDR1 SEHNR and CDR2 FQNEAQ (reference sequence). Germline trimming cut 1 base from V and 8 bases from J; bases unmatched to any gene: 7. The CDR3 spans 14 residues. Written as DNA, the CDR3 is TGTGCCAGCAGCTTAGGACAGGGCCTATCCGGCTACACCTTC. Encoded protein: CASSLGQGLSGYTF.

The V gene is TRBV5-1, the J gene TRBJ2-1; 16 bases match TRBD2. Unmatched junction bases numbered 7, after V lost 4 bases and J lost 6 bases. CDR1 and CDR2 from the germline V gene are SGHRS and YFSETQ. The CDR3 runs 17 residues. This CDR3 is CASSRPGLAGGGNEQFF. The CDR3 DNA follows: TGCGCCAGCAGCCGCCCGGGACTAGCGGGAGGGGGCAATGAGCAGTTCTTC.

The CDR3 nucleotides are TGCAGCGTTGGCTACCGGGCCGGGGAGCTGTTTTTT. It is translated as CSVGYRAGELFF. This chain connects TRBV29-1 to TRBJ2-2, with D hard to call. V was trimmed by 4 bases and J by 6 bases, leaving 9 bases between them. The CDR3 runs to 12 residues. Germline loops: CDR1 SQVTM, CDR2 ANQGSEA.

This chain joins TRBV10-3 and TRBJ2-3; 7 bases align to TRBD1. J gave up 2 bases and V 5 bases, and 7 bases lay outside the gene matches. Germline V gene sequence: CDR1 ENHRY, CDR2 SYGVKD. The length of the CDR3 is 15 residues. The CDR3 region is CAISTTDRYTDTQYF. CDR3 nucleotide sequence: TGTGCCATCAGTACGACGGACAGGTACACAGATACGCAGTATTTT.

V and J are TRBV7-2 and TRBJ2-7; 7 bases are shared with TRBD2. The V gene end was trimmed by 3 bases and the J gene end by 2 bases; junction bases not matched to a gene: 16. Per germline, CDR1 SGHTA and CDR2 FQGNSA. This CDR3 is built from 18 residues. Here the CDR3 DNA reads TGTGCCAGCAGCTTCGTCCCTTGGGGTAGCGGGCGGACCTACGAGCAGTACTTC. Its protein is CASSFVPWGSGRTYEQYF. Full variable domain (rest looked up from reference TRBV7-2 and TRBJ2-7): GAGVSQSPSNKVTEKGKDVELRCDPISGHTALYWYRQSLGQGLEFLIYFQGNSAPDKSGLPSDRFSAERTGGSVSTLTIQRTQQEDSAVYLCASSFVPWGSGRTYEQYFGPGTRLTVT.

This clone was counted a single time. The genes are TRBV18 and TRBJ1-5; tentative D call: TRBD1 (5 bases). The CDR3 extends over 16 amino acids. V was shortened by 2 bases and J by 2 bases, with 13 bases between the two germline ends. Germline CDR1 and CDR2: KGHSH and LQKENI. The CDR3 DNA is TGTGCCAGCTCACCAGGGTCAGGGTTCGGCAATCAGCCCCAGCATTTT. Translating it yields CASSPGSGFGNQPQHF.

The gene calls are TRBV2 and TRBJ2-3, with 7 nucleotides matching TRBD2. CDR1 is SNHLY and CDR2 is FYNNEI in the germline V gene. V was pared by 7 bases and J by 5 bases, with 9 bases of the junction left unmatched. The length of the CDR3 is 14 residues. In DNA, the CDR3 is TGTGCCAGCACCACGAGGGCTAGCGGAGATACGCAGTATTTT. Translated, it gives CASTTRASGDTQYF.

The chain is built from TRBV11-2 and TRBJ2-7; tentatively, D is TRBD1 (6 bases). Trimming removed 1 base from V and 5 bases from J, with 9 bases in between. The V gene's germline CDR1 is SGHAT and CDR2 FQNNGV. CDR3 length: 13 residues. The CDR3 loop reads CASSLGGLHEQYF. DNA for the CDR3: TGTGCCAGCAGCTTAGGGGGGCTCCACGAGCAGTACTTC.

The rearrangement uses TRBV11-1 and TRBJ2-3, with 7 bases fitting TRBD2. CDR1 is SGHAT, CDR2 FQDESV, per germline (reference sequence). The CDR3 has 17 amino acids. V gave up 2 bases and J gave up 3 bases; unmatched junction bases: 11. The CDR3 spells CASSLHGGGGGTDTQYF. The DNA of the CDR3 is TGTGCCAGCAGCTTACATGGTGGCGGGGGAGGTACAGATACGCAGTATTTT.